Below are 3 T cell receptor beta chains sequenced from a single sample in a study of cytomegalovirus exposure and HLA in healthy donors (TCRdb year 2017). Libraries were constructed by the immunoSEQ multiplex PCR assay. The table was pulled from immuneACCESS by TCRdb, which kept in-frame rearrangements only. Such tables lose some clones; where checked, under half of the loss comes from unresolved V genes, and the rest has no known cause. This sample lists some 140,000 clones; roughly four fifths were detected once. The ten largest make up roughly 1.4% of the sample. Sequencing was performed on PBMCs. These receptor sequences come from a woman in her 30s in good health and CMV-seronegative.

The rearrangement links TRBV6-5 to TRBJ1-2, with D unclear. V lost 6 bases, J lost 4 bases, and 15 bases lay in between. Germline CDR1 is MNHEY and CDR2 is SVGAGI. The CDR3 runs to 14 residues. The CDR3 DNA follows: TGTGCCAGCAGCCAAAAGAACCCTACCTATGGCTACACCTTC. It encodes CASSQKNPTYGYTF.

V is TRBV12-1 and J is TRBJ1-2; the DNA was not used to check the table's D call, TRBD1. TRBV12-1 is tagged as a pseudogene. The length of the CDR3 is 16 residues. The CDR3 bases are TGTGCCAGCAGCTTTGTTATGACAGGGAGGACCTATGGCTACACCTTC. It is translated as CASSFVMTGRTYGYTF.

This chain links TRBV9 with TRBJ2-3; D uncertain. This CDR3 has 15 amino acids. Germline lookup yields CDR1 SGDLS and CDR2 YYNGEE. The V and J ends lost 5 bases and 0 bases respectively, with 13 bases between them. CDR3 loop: CASSPRLSSTDTQYF. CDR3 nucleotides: TGTGCCAGCAGTCCGAGGCTGTCCAGCACAGATACGCAGTATTTT. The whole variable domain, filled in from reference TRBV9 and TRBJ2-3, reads DSGVTQTPKHLITATGQRVTLRCSPRSGDLSVYWYQQSLDQGLQFLIQYYNGEERAKGNILERFSAQQFPDLHSELNLSSLELGDSALYFCASSPRLSSTDTQYFGPGTRLTVL.